This record covers a single T cell receptor (beta chain). Antigen unknown. CDR3 size: 15 residues. Germline loops: CDR1 LGHDT, CDR2 YNNKEL (reference sequence). Deletions cut 4 bases from V and 5 bases from J, with 15 bases between. These data are taken from a study of T cell responses to AZD1222 COVID-19 vaccine. General study results and limits: In all cases, repertoires were sampled only after the peak T cell response. The sample set comprised mostly white British donors with more females, and clonal diversity was possibly underestimated. Reportedly, nearly half the spike-specific TCRs target unmutated variant regions. Seropositive status at baseline applied to only 5 or 6 AZD1222 recipients.

The table came from immunoSEQ multiplex PCR; TCRdb's copy has only in-frame clones and leaves some out. The sample shows over 150,000 clones, approximately 90% of them seen only once. Source: peripheral blood, taken 28 days after the second AZD1222 dose. The receptor was isolated from an adult who received the AZD1222 COVID-19 vaccine. V gene TRBV3-1 (or the pseudogene TRBV3-2) combines with J gene TRBJ2-1; D might be TRBD2 (6 bases). Written as DNA, the CDR3 is TGTGCCAGCAGCCCCCGACTAGTTATGGACAATGAGCAGTTCTTC. Translated, it gives CASSPRLVMDNEQFF.